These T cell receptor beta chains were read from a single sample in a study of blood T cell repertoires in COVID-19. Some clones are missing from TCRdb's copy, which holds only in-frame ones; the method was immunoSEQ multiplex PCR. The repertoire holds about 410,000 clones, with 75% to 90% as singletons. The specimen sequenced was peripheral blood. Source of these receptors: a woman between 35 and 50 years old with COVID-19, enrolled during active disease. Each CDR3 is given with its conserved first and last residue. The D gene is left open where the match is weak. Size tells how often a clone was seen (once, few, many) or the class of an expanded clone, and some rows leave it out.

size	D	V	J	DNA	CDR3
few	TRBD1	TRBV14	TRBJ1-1	TGTGCCAGCAGCCAGCGGACAGGCCAGAACACTGAAGCTTTCTTT	CASSQRTGQNTEAFF
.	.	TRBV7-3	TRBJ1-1	TGTGCCAGCAGCTTAAAGCCCAGGGGCGCCCCTGAAGCTTTCTTT	CASSLKPRGAPEAFF
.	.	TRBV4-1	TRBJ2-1	TGCGCCAGCAGTACTAGGACAGAAATTTTCTCCTACAATGAGCAGTTCTTC	CASSTRTEIFSYNEQFF
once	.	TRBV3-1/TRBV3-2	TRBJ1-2	TGTGCCAGCAGCCAAGATCGGGAAGGAGGTGGCTACACCTTC	CASSQDREGGGYTF
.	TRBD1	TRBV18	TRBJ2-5	TGTGCCAGCGCGTCGACAGGGGCCGCCGGTGAGACCCAGTACTTC	CASASTGAAGETQYF
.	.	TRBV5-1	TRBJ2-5	TGCGCCAGCAGCGCGGGACAGAACCAAGAGACCCAGTACTTC	CASSAGQNQETQYF
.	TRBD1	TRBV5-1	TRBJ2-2	TGCGCCAGCAGCTTGGAACAGGGGGCGCCCGGGGAGCTGTTTTTT	CASSLEQGAPGELFF
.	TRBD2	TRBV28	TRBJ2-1	TGTGCCAGCAGCCCTGGAGGAGCGGGGGACTCCTACAATGAGCAGTTCTTC	CASSPGGAGDSYNEQFF
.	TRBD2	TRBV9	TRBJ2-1	TGTGCCAGCAGCGTAGTTCAGCGGGGAGTCGGAAATGAGCAGTTCTTC	CASSVVQRGVGNEQFF
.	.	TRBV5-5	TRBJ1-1	TGTGCCAGCAGAAGGCGGGGGGTAGACACTGAAGCTTTCTTT	CASRRRGVDTEAFF
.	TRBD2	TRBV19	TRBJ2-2	TGTGCCAGTAGTATGTGGGAGGGGTTCGGGGAGCTGTTTTTT	CASSMWEGFGELFF
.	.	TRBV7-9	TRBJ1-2	TGTGCCAGCAGCAGACAAGTCACGGGCTACACCTTC	CASSRQVTGYTF
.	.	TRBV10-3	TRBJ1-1	TGTGCCATCAGTGGGGGACGATTAGACAGGCAGACCACTGAAGCTTTCTTT	CAISGGRLDRQTTEAFF
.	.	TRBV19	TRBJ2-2	TGTGCCAGTAGTATGTCAGGGGCCAAGAGGGAGCTGTTTTTT	CASSMSGAKRELFF
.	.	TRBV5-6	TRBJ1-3	TGTGCCAGCAGGTCAGGGTCTGGAAACACCATATATTTT	CASRSGSGNTIYF
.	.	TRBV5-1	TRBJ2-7	TGCGCCAGCTCTAGGGGACTGAGCTCCTACGAGCAGTACTTC	CASSRGLSSYEQYF
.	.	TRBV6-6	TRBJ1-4	TGTGCCAGCAGTGGCCGCGGGGTTCGCAGTGAAAAACTGTTTTTT	CASSGRGVRSEKLFF
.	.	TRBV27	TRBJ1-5	TGTGCCAGCAGTCGATTAGGACAGCTTAGCAATCAGCCCCAGCATTTT	CASSRLGQLSNQPQHF
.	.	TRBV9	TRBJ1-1	TGTGCCAGCAGCGTCGGGACTGACTTTCTGAACACTGAAGCTTTCTTT	CASSVGTDFLNTEAFF
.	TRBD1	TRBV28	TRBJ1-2	TGTGCCAGCAGCCTACAGGGGGCAGGAGTGATAAACTATGGCTACACCTTC	CASSLQGAGVINYGYTF
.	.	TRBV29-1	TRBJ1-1	TGCAGCGTTCTAAGGGGTGCAGCTTTCTTT	CSVLRGAAFF
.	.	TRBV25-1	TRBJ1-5	TGTGCCAGCAGCCTACGGGAGCCCCAGCATTTT	CASSLREPQHF
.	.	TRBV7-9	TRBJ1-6	TGTGCCAGCAGGGGGAGCTCCTATAATTCACCCCTCCACTTT	CASRGSSYNSPLHF
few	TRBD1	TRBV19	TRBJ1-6	TGTGCCAGTCGACACACAGGGGGCAGAGGTTCACCCCTCCACTTT	CASRHTGGRGSPLHF
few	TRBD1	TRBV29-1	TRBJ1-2	TGCAGCGCCGGCCGGGACAGGGGATCTAACTATGGCTACACCTTC	CSAGRDRGSNYGYTF
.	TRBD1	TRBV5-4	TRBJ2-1	TGTGCCAGCCAACAGGGGAGCTCCTACAATGAGCAGTTCTTC	CASQQGSSYNEQFF